What follows is one TCR beta chain and its context. Reverse transcription of about 0.45 to 1 ug RNA was carried out with random hexamers. TCRdb called the immunoSEQ multiplex PCR reads again in MiXCR, with one record for every CDR3 protein. The data show more than 95,000 distinct CDR3 sequences, about 93% seen once. This record comes from a study of CD8 T cells in Susac syndrome. The V gene's germline CDR1 is SGHAT and CDR2 FQNNGV. V lost 3 bases to trimming and J lost 5 bases; unmatched junction nucleotides: 3. The CDR3 is 14 residues long. Controls were drawn from healthy donors and were matched for age and sex.

The sequence was collected from a human donor in good health. The gene calls are TRBV11-2 and TRBJ2-5; 10 bases match TRBD2. Sequenced: CD4+ T cells from PBMCs. DNA for the CDR3: TGTGCCAGCAGCTTGCGACTAGCGGGTGAGACCCAGTACTTC. Translated, it gives CASSLRLAGETQYF.